A selection of T cell receptor beta chains follows, all from one sample in a study of blood T cell repertoires in COVID-19. Repertoires were generated with immunoSEQ multiplex PCR, while TCRdb's copy carries only in-frame clones and drops some. The repertoire includes around 70,000 clones, 70% to 90% of them detected once, and less than 45% sits in the top ten. Material for sequencing was peripheral blood. The origin of the receptors is a man between 65 and 85 years old with acute or convalescent COVID-19. Both conserved end residues are part of each CDR3. Fields, in order: CDR3 protein, CDR3 DNA, J gene, clone size, V gene, D gene. A D gene is named only where the DNA matches it firmly. The listing skips clone size in some rows; elsewhere it reads once, few, many or a size class.

CASSLAPSGNSYNEQFF	TGCGCCAGCAGCTTGGCGCCTAGCGGCAACTCCTACAATGAGCAGTTCTTC	TRBJ2-1	NA	TRBV5-1	TRBD2
CASTKGTAGNTIYF	TGTGCCAGCACCAAGGGGACAGCTGGAAACACCATATATTTT	TRBJ1-3	few	TRBV6-6	TRBD1
CARSLELAGTTDTQYF	TGTGCCAGAAGCTTGGAGCTGGCAGGCACTACAGATACGCAGTATTTT	TRBJ2-3	NA	TRBV5-3	NA
CASSIGTGVKETQYF	TGTGCCAGTAGTATAGGTACAGGGGTAAAAGAGACCCAGTACTTC	TRBJ2-5	NA	TRBV19	TRBD1
CASSSQRQGEAFF	TGTGCCAGCAGTTCCCAAAGACAGGGTGAAGCTTTCTTT	TRBJ1-1	NA	TRBV12-3/TRBV12-4	TRBD1
CASSRDRGYNQPQHF	TGTGCCAGCAGCCGGGACAGGGGGTACAATCAGCCCCAGCATTTT	TRBJ1-5	NA	TRBV7-8	TRBD1
CASSARQGRTSGQPQHF	TGCGCCAGCAGTGCTCGACAGGGAAGGACGTCGGGACAGCCCCAGCATTTT	TRBJ1-5	NA	TRBV23-1	TRBD1
CASSPTSGLWGVQFF	TGTGCCAGCAGCCCTACTAGCGGGCTCTGGGGTGTGCAGTTCTTC	TRBJ2-1	NA	TRBV5-8	TRBD2
CASSLLGGSPPDTQYF	TGTGCCAGCAGCTTACTCGGTGGGAGTCCCCCAGATACGCAGTATTTT	TRBJ2-3	NA	TRBV7-3	NA
CASQTGAPSTMNRQFF	TGTGCCAGTCAGACAGGGGCCCCGTCTACAATGAATAGGCAGTTCTTC	TRBJ2-1	NA	TRBV19	TRBD1
CASSPQQGASEAFF	TGTGCCAGCTCACCTCAACAGGGGGCCTCTGAAGCTTTCTTT	TRBJ1-1	NA	TRBV18	TRBD1
CASSFTGWVLDYGYTF	TGTGCCAGCAGTTTTACAGGGTGGGTCCTAGACTATGGCTACACCTTC	TRBJ1-2	once	TRBV28	NA
CASSPTPQGEQFF	TGTGCCAGCTCACCAACCCCCCAGGGGGAGCAGTTCTTC	TRBJ2-1	NA	TRBV18	NA
CASSRQDPSSYNSPLHF	TGTGCCAGCAGTCGACAGGATCCGAGCTCCTATAATTCACCCCTCCACTTT	TRBJ1-6	few	TRBV6-6	NA
CASSFWGLPGGYTF	TGTGCCAGCAGTTTTTGGGGACTCCCAGGTGGCTACACCTTC	TRBJ1-2	NA	TRBV7-2	NA
CASSEPRQGSFGGYTF	TGTGCCAGCAGTGAGCCTAGACAGGGTTCATTCGGGGGCTACACCTTC	TRBJ1-2	NA	TRBV2	TRBD1
CASSLAPSGSGSPDTQYF	TGTGCCAGCAGCTTAGCCCCCTCGGGCAGCGGGAGCCCAGATACGCAGTATTTT	TRBJ2-3	few	TRBV11-2	TRBD2
CASSLQGTSTDTQYF	TGTGCCAGCAGCCTCCAGGGTACAAGTACAGATACGCAGTATTTT	TRBJ2-3	NA	TRBV3-1/TRBV3-2	NA
CAIRAPGENFHGYTF	TGTGCCATCAGGGCACCAGGGGAAAACTTCCATGGCTACACCTTC	TRBJ1-2	NA	TRBV10-3	NA
CASGTSGILYEQYF	TGTGCCAGTGGGACTAGCGGGATACTCTACGAGCAGTACTTC	TRBJ2-7	NA	TRBV6-5	TRBD2
CASSRRDRQGSQHF	TGTGCCAGCAGCCGACGGGACCGACAGGGCTCCCAGCATTTT	TRBJ1-5	NA	TRBV13	TRBD1
CASSIGAGAYNEQFF	TGTGCCAGTAGTATAGGGGCAGGGGCCTACAATGAGCAGTTCTTC	TRBJ2-1	NA	TRBV19	NA
CASSLASRGNEQYF	TGTGCCAGCAGCTTAGCCTCCAGGGGGAACGAGCAGTACTTC	TRBJ2-7	NA	TRBV7-2	TRBD1
CASSLGTSGGATDTQYF	TGCGCCAGCAGCTTGGGGACTAGCGGGGGGGCGACAGATACGCAGTATTTT	TRBJ2-3	once	TRBV5-1	TRBD2
CASSPGNRGQETQYF	TGTGCCAGCAGCCCCGGGAACAGGGGTCAAGAGACCCAGTACTTC	TRBJ2-5	NA	TRBV11-3	TRBD1
CASSLSGEATDTQYF	TGTGCCAGCAGCTTATCGGGGGAGGCCACAGATACGCAGTATTTT	TRBJ2-3	NA	TRBV11-1	NA
CASSLTGHLQETQYF	TGTGCCAGCAGTTTAACGGGACACCTACAAGAGACCCAGTACTTC	TRBJ2-5	NA	TRBV27	NA
CASGLVQVRRNYGYTF	TGTGCTAGTGGTTTGGTACAGGTCAGAAGGAACTATGGCTACACCTTC	TRBJ1-2	NA	TRBV12-5	NA
CASSLVTGGTNNEQFF	TGCGCCAGCAGCTTGGTGACGGGAGGGACAAACAATGAGCAGTTCTTC	TRBJ2-1	NA	TRBV5-1	TRBD2
CASSPRGRQGSEKLFF	TGTGCCAGCAGCCCTCGGGGACGACAGGGAAGTGAAAAACTGTTTTTT	TRBJ1-4	NA	TRBV5-6	TRBD1
CASSPATGMNTEAFF	TGTGCCAGCTCACCTGCCACAGGGATGAACACTGAAGCTTTCTTT	TRBJ1-1	NA	TRBV18	NA
CSVGKGAETQYF	TGCAGCGTTGGAAAGGGGGCCGAGACCCAGTACTTC	TRBJ2-5	NA	TRBV29-1	TRBD1
CASSLLGPGQNTEAFF	TGCGCCAGCAGCTTGCTGGGACCGGGACAGAACACTGAAGCTTTCTTT	TRBJ1-1	NA	TRBV5-1	NA
CASSFQGQGNEQFF	TGTGCCAGCAGCTTTCAGGGACAGGGAAATGAGCAGTTCTTC	TRBJ2-1	NA	TRBV7-3	TRBD1
CASTLGQFYEQYF	TGTGCCAGCACTCTAGGACAGTTTTACGAGCAGTACTTC	TRBJ2-7	NA	TRBV6-6	NA
CASSFTGTGTDTQYF	TGCGCCAGCAGCTTTACCGGGACTGGAACAGATACGCAGTATTTT	TRBJ2-3	NA	TRBV5-1	NA
CASSIGPGDSPLHF	TGTGCCAGCTCAATCGGTCCAGGGGATTCACCCCTCCACTTT	TRBJ1-6	NA	TRBV18	NA
CASSPNSGMRSNEQFF	TGTGCCAGCAGCCCAAATAGCGGGATGAGATCCAATGAGCAGTTCTTC	TRBJ2-1	few	TRBV7-9	TRBD2
CASSLQSSTDTQYF	TGTGCCAGCAGCTTACAGTCTAGCACAGATACGCAGTATTTT	TRBJ2-3	NA	TRBV7-2	NA
CASSLYTSGTIFEQYF	TGTGCCAGCAGTTTATACACTAGCGGGACTATTTTCGAGCAGTACTTC	TRBJ2-7	NA	TRBV28	TRBD2
CASSAKDSYNSPLHF	TGTGCCAGCAGCGCTAAAGACTCCTATAATTCACCCCTCCACTTT	TRBJ1-6	NA	TRBV6-5	NA
CASSQVLSGTVWDSLHF	TGCGCCAGCAGCCAAGTCCTTTCCGGGACAGTTTGGGATTCCCTCCACTTT	TRBJ1-6	NA	TRBV4-3	TRBD1
CASSPRTGNTGELFF	TGTGCCAGCAGTCCCAGGACAGGAAACACCGGGGAGCTGTTTTTT	TRBJ2-2	NA	TRBV6-4	TRBD1
CRGTSGNEQFF	TGCAGGGGAACTAGCGGGAATGAGCAGTTCTTC	TRBJ2-1	NA	TRBV20-1	TRBD2
CASSSFTIYF	TGTGCCAGCAGCTCTTTTACCATATATTTT	TRBJ1-3	NA	TRBV5-4	NA
CASSGAGVSYNEQFF	TGCGCCAGCAGCGGGGCAGGCGTATCGTACAATGAGCAGTTCTTC	TRBJ2-1	NA	TRBV5-1	NA
CATSGSGQKYQETQYF	TGTGCCACCAGTGGTTCGGGACAGAAGTACCAAGAGACCCAGTACTTC	TRBJ2-5	NA	TRBV24-1	TRBD1
CASSPPGRSTGELFF	TGTGCCAGCTCACCACCGGGGAGATCCACCGGGGAGCTGTTTTTT	TRBJ2-2	NA	TRBV18	NA